The clone carrying this T cell receptor (beta chain) appeared a few times. Its antigen is undetermined. Subsequent to a culture period of about nine days, CD4+ T cells were isolated. The vaccine given was either BNT162b2 or mRNA-1273, in two doses. None of these healthy vaccinees had been infected with SARS-CoV-2 before vaccination. Measured with immunoSEQ multiplex PCR; TCRdb has only the in-frame clones, and not every one. The sample has approximately 60,000 clones; just under 80% are singletons. Germline CDR1 is KGHSH and CDR2 is LQKENI. The CDR3 is 13 residues long. V lost 2 bases, J lost 8 bases, and 12 bases lay in between. The sample belongs to a study of vaccination effects on CD4 cells after COVID-19. On the study more broadly: Sequencing followed a ViraFEST assay step that expanded antigen-specific CD4+ T cells with viral peptide pools. With around 10 ug/ml peptides and 9.5 to 10 IU/ml IL-2, roughly 2.1 million PBMC per well were cultured.

General study findings and limits: There was marked clonal contraction among infection- and vaccine-induced clones late after vaccination.

This TCR was recovered from a human donor who received a COVID-19 vaccine. The chain couples TRBV18 to TRBJ1-2, with no clear D. The sequencing used CD4+ T cells from PBMCs cultured without peptide, collected after COVID-19 vaccination. The CDR3, as DNA: TGTGCCAGCTCACCAACGGACCTGGGGGGCTACACCTTC. It is translated as CASSPTDLGGYTF.